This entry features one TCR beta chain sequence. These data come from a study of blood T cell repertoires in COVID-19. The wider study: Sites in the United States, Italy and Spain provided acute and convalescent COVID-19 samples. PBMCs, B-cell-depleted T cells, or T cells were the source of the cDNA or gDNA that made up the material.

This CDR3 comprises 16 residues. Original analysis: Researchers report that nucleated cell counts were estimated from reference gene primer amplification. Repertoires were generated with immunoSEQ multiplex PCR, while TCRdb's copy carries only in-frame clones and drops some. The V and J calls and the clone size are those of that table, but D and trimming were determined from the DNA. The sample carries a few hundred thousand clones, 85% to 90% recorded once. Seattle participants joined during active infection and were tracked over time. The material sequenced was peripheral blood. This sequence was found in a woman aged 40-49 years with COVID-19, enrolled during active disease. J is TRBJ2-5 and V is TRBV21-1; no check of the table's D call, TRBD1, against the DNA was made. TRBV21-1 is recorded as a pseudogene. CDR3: CASSKAGRTQDGTQYF. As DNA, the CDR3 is TGTGCCAGCAGCAAAGCGGGCAGGACACAAGATGGGACCCAGTACTTC.